This entry is about one TCR beta chain. A much larger clone is a single base away; this may be a read error. These data are taken from a study of blood T cells in healthy people across ages. V was shortened by 6 bases and J by 4 bases, with 24 bases between the two germline ends. The CDR3 length is 16 residues. Germline loops: CDR1 DFQATT, CDR2 SNEGSKA (reference sequence). Combining a sample-barcoded 5' primer with a J-beta primer mix, a second PCR ran for roughly 7 to 12 cycles. TCRdb reprocessed the 5' RACE reads via MiXCR and lists one record per CDR3 protein. The sample has hundreds of thousands of distinct CDR3 sequences, 40% to 50% seen once; the top ten hold 30%.

The sequence came from an elderly man in good health. V usage is TRBV20-1 and J usage is TRBJ1-1; a weak D match, TRBD1 (5 bases). What was sequenced was blood. CDR3 DNA: TGCAGTGCCGGCACGGTTTCGGGGCTAATGAGCACTGAAGCTTTCTTT. Its protein is CSAGTVSGLMSTEAFF.